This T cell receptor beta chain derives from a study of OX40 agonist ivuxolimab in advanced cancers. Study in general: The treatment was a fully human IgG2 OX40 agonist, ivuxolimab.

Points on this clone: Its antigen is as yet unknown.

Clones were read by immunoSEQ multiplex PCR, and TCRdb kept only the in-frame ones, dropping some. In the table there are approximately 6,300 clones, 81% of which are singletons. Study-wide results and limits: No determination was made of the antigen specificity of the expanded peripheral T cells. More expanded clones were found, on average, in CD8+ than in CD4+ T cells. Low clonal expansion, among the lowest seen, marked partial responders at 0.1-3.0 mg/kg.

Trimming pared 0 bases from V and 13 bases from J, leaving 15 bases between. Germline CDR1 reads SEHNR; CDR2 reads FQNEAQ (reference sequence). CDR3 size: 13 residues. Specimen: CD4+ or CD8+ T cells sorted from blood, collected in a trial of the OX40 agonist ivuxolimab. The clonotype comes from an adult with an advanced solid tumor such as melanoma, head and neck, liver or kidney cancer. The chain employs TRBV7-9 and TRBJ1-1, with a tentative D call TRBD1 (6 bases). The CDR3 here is CASSLALGQQVFF. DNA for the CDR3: TGTGCCAGCAGCTTAGCATTAGGACAGCAAGTTTTCTTT. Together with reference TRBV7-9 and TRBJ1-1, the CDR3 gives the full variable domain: DTGVSQNPRHKITKRGQNVTFRCDPISEHNRLYWYRQTLGQGPEFLTYFQNEAQLEKSRLLSDRFSAERPKGSFSTLEIQRTEQGDSAMYLCASSLALGQQVFFGQGTRLTVV.